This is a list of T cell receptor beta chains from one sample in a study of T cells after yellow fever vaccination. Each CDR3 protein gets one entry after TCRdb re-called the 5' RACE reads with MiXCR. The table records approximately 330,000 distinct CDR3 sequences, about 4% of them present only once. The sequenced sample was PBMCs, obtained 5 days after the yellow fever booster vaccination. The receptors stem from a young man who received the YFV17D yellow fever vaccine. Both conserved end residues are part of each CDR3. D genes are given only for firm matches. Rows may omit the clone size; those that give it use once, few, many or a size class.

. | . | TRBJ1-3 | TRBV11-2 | CASRETRLSGNTIYF | TGTGCCAGCAGGGAGACTAGGTTATCTGGAAACACCATATATTTT
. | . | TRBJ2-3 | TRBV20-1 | CSATPGEGGRDTQYF | TGCAGTGCTACCCCCGGGGAGGGGGGGAGAGATACGCAGTATTTT
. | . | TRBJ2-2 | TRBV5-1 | CAGTLSGGHTGELFF | TGCGCCGGGACTTTATCGGGGGGCCATACCGGGGAGCTGTTTTTT
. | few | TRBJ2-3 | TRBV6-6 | CASRTPGDTQYF | TGTGCCAGCAGGACCCCGGGGGATACGCAGTATTTT
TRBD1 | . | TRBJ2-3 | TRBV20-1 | CSAWGQSSTDTQYF | TGCAGTGCTTGGGGACAGTCTAGCACAGATACGCAGTATTTT
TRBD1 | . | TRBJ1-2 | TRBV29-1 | CSVEFRTGTGNLYGYTF | TGCAGCGTTGAATTCCGCACCGGGACAGGGAACCTCTATGGCTACACCTTC
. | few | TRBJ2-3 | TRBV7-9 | CASSPTRGRDTQYF | TGTGCCAGCAGCCCGACTAGGGGGCGGGATACGCAGTATTTT
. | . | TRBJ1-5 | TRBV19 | CASSFAQGRQPQHF | TGTGCCAGTAGTTTCGCCCAGGGCCGGCAGCCCCAGCATTTT
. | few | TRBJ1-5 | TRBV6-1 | CASSERGVGNQPQHF | TGTGCCAGCAGTGAAAGGGGTGTAGGCAATCAGCCCCAGCATTTT
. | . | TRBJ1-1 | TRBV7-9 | CASSPTREMNTEAFF | TGTGCCAGCAGCCCCACCAGGGAGATGAACACTGAAGCTTTCTTT
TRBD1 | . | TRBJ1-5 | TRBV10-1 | CASSDRDREWRVPQHF | TGCGCCAGCAGTGACCGGGACAGGGAATGGAGGGTACCCCAGCATTTT
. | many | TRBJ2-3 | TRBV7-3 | CASSQISGPDTQYF | TGTGCCAGCAGCCAAATTTCGGGGCCAGATACGCAGTATTTT
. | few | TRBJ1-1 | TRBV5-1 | CASSLGKTGVNTEAFF | TGCGCCAGCAGCTTGGGTAAGACAGGCGTGAACACTGAAGCTTTCTTT
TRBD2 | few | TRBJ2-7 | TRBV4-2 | CASSPSGGLGNEQYF | TGTGCCAGCAGCCCCAGCGGGGGATTGGGAAACGAGCAGTACTTC
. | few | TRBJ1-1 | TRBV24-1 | CATNHGTEAFF | TGTGCCACCAACCATGGGACTGAAGCTTTCTTT
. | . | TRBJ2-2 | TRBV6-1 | CASSEIGELFF | TGTGCCAGCAGTGAAATCGGGGAGCTGTTTTTT
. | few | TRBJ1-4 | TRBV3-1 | CASSQGRVVEKLFF | TGTGCCAGCAGTCAGGGCAGGGTAGTTGAAAAACTGTTTTTT
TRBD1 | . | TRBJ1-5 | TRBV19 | CASSLTGDFSNQPQHF | TGTGCCAGTAGCTTGACAGGGGACTTTAGCAATCAGCCCCAGCATTTT
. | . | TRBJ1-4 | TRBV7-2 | CASSVGFDEKLFF | TGTGCCAGCAGCGTCGGATTCGATGAAAAACTGTTTTTT
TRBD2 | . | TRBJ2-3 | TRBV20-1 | CSAKDSGGSTDTQYF | TGCAGTGCTAAAGATAGCGGGGGGAGCACAGATACGCAGTATTTT
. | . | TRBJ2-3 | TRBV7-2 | CASSPLSAGSTDTQYF | TGTGCCAGCAGCCCACTGTCTGCGGGGAGCACAGATACGCAGTATTTT
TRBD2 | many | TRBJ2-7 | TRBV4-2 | CASSQRLAGESYEQYF | TGTGCCAGCAGCCAAAGACTAGCGGGGGAGTCCTACGAGCAGTACTTC
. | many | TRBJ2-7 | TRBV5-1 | CASWGYPFDDEQYF | TGCGCCAGCTGGGGATACCCGTTCGACGACGAGCAGTACTTC
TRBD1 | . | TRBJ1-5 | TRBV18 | CASSPTGAPSNQPQHF | TGTGCCAGCTCGCCAACAGGGGCCCCTAGCAATCAGCCCCAGCATTTT
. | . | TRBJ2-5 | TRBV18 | CASSPPGQSETQYF | TGTGCCAGCTCACCACCTGGACAGTCGGAGACCCAGTACTTC
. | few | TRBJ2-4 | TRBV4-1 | CASRPANTKNIQYF | TGCGCCAGCCGACCGGCTAACACCAAAAACATTCAGTACTTC
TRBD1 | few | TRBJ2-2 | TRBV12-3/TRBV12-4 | CASRQGAYTGELFF | TGTGCCAGCAGGCAGGGGGCCTACACCGGGGAGCTGTTTTTT
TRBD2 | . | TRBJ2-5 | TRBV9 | CASSQSRGGPGTQYF | TGTGCCAGCAGCCAAAGCCGGGGGGGCCCGGGGACCCAGTACTTC
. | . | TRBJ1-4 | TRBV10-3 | CATQRGIATNEKLFF | TGTGCCACACAGAGGGGTATTGCAACTAATGAAAAACTGTTTTTT
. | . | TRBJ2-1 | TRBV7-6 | CASSLSTTGEQFF | TGTGCCAGCAGCTTGTCCACCACAGGCGAGCAGTTCTTC
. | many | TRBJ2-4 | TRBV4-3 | CASSQDYDIQYF | TGCGCCAGCAGCCAAGATTACGACATTCAGTACTTC
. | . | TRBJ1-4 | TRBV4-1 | CASSPGWGPNEKLFF | TGCGCCAGCAGCCCGGGGTGGGGTCCTAATGAAAAACTGTTTTTT
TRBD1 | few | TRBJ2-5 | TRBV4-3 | CASSHYGTGTQEETQYF | TGCGCCAGCAGCCATTATGGGACAGGGACCCAAGAAGAGACCCAGTACTTC
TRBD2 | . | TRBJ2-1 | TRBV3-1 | CATCRTSGANEQSF | TGTGCCACCTGCCGGACTAGCGGGGCTAATGAGCAGTCCTTC
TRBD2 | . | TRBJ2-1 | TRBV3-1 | CASSQPGLAGGNNEQFF | TGTGCCAGCAGCCAACCGGGACTAGCGGGGGGGAACAATGAGCAGTTCTTC
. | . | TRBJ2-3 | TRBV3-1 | CASSQVLATDTQYF | TGTGCCAGCAGCCAGGTCCTAGCGACAGATACGCAGTATTTT
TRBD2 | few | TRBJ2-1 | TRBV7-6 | CASSAPGTSRGEQFF | TGTGCCAGCAGCGCCCCCGGGACTAGTCGTGGTGAGCAGTTCTTC
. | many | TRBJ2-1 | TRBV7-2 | CASSLASYEQFF | TGTGCCAGCAGCTTAGCTTCGTATGAGCAGTTCTTC